Below, one T cell receptor beta chain is given with its context. Its antigen is not identified. Noted time point: cycle 4 day 1 (C4D1), after five to seven weeks of nivolumab. With no exception, relapse followed autologous stem cell transplantation in all patients, and brentuximab vedotin exposure varied. CD4+ T cells were purified from thawed PBMCs by magnetic negative selection. Complete response, partial response or progressive disease was each patient's best response. Trimming left V 6 bases short and J 7 bases short, with 13 bases between. The CDR3 contains 13 residues. Per the germline V gene, CDR1 is KGHSH and CDR2 is LQKENI. This record belongs to a study of PD-1 blockade in classical Hodgkin lymphoma. Study-wide results and caveats: Reports described newly diagnosed patients as having lower baseline TCR diversity than healthy donors. At C4D1, TCR diversity had climbed significantly for CD4+ cells, though not for CD8+ cells.

Data came from immunoSEQ multiplex PCR; TCRdb stores just in-frame clones and leaves some out. The sample carries some 30,000 clones, about 80% recorded once. The input for sequencing was CD4+ T cells from blood, taken before the fourth cycle of nivolumab. This chain links TRBV18 with TRBJ1-5; no firm D call. The TCR originated in a human donor with classical Hodgkin lymphoma. DNA for the CDR3: TGTGCCAGCTCCTCCGGTTGGACGCAGCCCCAGCATTTT. Protein product: CASSSGWTQPQHF.